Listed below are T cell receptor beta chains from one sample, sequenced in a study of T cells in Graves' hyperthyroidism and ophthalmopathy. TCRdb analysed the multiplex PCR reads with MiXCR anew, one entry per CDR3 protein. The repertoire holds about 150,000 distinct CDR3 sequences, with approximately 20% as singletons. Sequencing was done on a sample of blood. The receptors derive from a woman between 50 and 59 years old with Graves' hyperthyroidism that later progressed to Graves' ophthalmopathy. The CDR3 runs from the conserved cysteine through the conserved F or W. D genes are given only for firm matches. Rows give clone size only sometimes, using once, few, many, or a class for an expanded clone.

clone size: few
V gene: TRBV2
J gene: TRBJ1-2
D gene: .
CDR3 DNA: TGTGCCAGCAGTCAAGACCCGACGGGGGGCTACACCTTC
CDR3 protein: CASSQDPTGGYTF

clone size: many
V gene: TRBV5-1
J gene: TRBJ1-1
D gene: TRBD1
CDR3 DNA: TGCGCCAGCAGCTTGTCCGGGACAGGGAACACTGAAGCTTTCTTT
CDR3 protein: CASSLSGTGNTEAFF

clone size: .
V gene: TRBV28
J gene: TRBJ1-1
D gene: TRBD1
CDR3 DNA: TGTGCCAGCAGCCACCTCGGACAGGGGGGGGGCATGAACACTGAAGCTTTCTTT
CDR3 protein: CASSHLGQGGGMNTEAFF

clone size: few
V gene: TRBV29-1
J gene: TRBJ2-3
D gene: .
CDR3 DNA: TGCAGCGCGGGGCCCACAGATACGCAGTATTTT
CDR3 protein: CSAGPTDTQYF

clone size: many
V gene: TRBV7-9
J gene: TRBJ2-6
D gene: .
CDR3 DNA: TGTGCCAGCAGCTTAATAGGCGGGCGCTCTGGGGCCAACGTCCTGACTTTC
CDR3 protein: CASSLIGGRSGANVLTF

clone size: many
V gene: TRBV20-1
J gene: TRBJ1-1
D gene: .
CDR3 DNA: TGCAGTGCTAGTAGGGTCGACATGAACACTGAAGCTTTCTTT
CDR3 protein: CSASRVDMNTEAFF

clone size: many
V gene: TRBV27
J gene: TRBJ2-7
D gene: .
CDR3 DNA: TGTGCCAGCAGTCCGGGGGGCCGGACCTACGAGCAGTACTTC
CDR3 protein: CASSPGGRTYEQYF

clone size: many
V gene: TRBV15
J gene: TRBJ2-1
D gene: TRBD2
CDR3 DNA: TGTGCCACCACCCCGACTAGCGGGACATATGAGCAGTTCTTC
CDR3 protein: CATTPTSGTYEQFF

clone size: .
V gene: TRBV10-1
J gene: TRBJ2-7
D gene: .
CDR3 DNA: TGCGCCAGCAGTGAGAATTCCTACGAGCAGTACTTC
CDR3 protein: CASSENSYEQYF

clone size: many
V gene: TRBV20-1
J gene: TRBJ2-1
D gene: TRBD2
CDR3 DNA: TGCAGTGTGGCTAGCGGGAGGAAGAGTGAGCAGTTCTTC
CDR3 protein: CSVASGRKSEQFF

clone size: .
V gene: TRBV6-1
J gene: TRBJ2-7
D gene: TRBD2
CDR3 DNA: TGTGCCAGCAGCATTAGCGGGAGGGCCTACGAGCAGTACTTC
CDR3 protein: CASSISGRAYEQYF